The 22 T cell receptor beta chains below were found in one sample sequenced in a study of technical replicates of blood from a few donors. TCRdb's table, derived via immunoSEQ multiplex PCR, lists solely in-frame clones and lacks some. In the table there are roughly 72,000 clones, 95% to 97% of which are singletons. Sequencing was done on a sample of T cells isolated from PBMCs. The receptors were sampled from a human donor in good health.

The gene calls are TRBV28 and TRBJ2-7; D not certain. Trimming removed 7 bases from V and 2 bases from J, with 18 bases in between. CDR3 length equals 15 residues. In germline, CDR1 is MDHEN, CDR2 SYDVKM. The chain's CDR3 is CASTLVALGPYEQYF. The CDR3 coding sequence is TGTGCCAGCACCCTTGTGGCCCTGGGCCCCTACGAGCAGTACTTC.

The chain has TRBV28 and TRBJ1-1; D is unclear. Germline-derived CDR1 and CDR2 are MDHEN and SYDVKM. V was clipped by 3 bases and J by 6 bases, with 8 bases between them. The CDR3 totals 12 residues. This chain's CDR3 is CASSLLRAEAFF. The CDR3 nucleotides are TGTGCCAGCAGTTTGCTGCGGGCTGAAGCTTTCTTT.

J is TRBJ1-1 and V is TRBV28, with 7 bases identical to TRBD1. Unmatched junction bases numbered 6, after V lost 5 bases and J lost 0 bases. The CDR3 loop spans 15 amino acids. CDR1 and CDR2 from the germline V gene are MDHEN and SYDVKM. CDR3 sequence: CASSISTGLNTEAFF. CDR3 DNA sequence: TGTGCCAGCAGTATCTCGACAGGGCTGAACACTGAAGCTTTCTTT.

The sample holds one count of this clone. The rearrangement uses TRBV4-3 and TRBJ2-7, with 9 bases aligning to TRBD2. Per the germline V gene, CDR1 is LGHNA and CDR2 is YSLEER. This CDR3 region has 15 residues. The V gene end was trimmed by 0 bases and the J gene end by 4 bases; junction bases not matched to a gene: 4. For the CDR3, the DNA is TGCGCCAGCAGCCAAGAGTCTAGCGGGGTATACGAGCAGTACTTC. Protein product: CASSQESSGVYEQYF.

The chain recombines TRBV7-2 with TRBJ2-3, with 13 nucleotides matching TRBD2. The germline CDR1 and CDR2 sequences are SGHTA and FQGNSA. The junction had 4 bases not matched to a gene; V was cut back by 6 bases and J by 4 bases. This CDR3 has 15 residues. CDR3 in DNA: TGTGCCAGCAGACCCGGACTAGCGGGAGCAGATACGCAGTATTTT. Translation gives CASRPGLAGADTQYF.

Here the CDR3 reads CARSSGQLIYGYTF. CDR3 in DNA: TGTGCCAGAAGCTCGGGACAGCTGATCTATGGCTACACCTTC. V gene TRBV5-3 combines with J gene TRBJ1-2; 7 positions agree with TRBD1. TRBV5-3 is filed as an ORF, its function uncertain. There are 14 residues in the CDR3. Trimming took 3 bases from V and 4 from J; bases not matched to a gene: 6.

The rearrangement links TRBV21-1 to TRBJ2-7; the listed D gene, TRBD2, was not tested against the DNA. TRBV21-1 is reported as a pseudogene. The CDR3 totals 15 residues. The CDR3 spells CASTSGTASTYEQYF. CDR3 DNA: TGTGCCAGCACTAGCGGGACCGCATCAACCTACGAGCAGTACTTC.

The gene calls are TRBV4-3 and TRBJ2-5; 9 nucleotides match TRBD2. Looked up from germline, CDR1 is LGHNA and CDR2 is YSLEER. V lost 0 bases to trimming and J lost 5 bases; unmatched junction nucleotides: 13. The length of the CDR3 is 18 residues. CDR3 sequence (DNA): TGCGCCAGCAGCCAAGATTACAGGCGGGAGGGCCAGGGGGAGACCCAGTACTTC. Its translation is CASSQDYRREGQGETQYF.

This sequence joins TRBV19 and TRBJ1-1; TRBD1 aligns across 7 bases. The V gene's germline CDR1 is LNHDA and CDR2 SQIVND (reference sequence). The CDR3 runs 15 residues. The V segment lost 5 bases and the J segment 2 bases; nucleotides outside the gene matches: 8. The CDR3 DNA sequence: TGTGCCAGTAGTCTCGAATGGACAGGAAACACTGAAGCTTTCTTT. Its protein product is CASSLEWTGNTEAFF.

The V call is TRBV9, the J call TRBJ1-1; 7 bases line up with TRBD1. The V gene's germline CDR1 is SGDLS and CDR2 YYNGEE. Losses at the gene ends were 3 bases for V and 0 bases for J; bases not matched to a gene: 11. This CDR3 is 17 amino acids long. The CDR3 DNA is TGTGCCAGCAGCGCGTCATTATGGGGACAGATGAACACTGAAGCTTTCTTT. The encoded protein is CASSASLWGQMNTEAFF.

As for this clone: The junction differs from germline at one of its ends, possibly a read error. The CDR3 protein is CASSPNRTGHYGYTF. For the CDR3, the DNA is TGCGCCAGCAGCCCTAATCGGACAGGGCACTACGGCTACACCTTC. V and J are TRBV5-1 and TRBJ1-2, with TRBD1 matching 8 bases. The CDR3 runs to 15 residues. Germline V lookup: CDR1 SGHRS, CDR2 YFSETQ.

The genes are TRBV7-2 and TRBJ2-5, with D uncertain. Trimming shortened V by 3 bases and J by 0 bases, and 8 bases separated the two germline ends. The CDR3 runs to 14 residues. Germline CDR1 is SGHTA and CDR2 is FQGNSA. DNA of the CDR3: TGTGCCAGCAGCTTGGCGCGGCACCAAGAGACCCAGTACTTC. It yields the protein CASSLARHQETQYF.

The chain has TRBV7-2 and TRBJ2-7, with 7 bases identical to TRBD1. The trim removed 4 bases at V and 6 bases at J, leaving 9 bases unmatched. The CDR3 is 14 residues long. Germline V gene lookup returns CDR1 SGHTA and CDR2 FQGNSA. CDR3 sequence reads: CASSYRGTVPEQYF. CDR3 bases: TGTGCCAGCAGCTACCGAGGGACAGTTCCCGAGCAGTACTTC.

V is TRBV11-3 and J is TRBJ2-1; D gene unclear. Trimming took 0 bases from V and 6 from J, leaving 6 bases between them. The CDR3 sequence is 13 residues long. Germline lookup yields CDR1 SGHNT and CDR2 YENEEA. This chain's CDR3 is CASSLEAVNEQFF. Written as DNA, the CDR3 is TGTGCCAGCAGCTTAGAGGCCGTCAATGAGCAGTTCTTC.

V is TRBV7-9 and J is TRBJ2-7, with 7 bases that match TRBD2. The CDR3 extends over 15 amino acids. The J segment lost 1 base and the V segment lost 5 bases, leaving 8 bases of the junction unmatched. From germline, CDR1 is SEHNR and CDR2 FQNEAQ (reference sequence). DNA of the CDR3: TGTGCCAGCAGCCTAGTCGCTAGCGGATCCTACGAGCAGTACTTC. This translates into CASSLVASGSYEQYF. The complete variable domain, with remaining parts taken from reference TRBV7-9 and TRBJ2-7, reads DTGVSQNPRHKITKRGQNVTFRCDPISEHNRLYWYRQTLGQGPEFLTYFQNEAQLEKSRLLSDRFSAERPKGSFSTLEIQRTEQGDSAMYLCASSLVASGSYEQYFGPGTRLTVT.

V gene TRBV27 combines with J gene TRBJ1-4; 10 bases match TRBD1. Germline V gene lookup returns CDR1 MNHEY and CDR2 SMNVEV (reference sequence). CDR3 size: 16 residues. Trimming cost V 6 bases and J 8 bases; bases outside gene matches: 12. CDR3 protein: CASSRLIGTGAEKLFF. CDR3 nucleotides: TGTGCCAGCAGCCGACTCATAGGGACAGGGGCAGAAAAACTGTTTTTT. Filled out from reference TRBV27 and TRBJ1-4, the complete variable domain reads EAQVTQNPRYLITVTGKKLTVTCSQNMNHEYMSWYRQDPGLGLRQIYYSMNVEVTDKGDVPEGYKVSRKEKRNFPLILESPSPNQTSLYFCASSRLIGTGAEKLFFGSGTQLSVL.

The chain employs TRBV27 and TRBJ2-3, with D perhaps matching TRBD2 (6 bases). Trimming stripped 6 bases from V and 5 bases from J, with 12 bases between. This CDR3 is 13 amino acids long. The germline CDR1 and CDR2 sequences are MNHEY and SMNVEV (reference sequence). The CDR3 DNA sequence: TGTGCCAGCAGGTTGGGACTCCGAGATACGCAGTATTTT. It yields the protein CASRLGLRDTQYF.

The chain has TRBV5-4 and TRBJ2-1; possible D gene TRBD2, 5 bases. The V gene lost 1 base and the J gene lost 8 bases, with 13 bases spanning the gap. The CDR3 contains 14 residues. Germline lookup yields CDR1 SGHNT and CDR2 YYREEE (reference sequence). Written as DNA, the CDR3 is TGTGCCAGCAGCTTGAGCGGCCTAGTGGATGAGCAGTTCTTC. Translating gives CASSLSGLVDEQFF.

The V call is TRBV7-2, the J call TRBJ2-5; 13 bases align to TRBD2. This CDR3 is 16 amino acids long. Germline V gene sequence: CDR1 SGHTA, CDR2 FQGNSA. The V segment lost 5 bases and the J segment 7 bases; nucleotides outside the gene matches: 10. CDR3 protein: CASSPGLAGVSGTQYF. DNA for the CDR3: TGTGCCAGCAGCCCCGGACTAGCGGGAGTAAGTGGGACCCAGTACTTC.

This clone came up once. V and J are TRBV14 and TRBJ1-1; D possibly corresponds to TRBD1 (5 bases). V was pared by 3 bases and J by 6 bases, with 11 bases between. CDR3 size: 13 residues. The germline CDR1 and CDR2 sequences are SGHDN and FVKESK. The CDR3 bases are TGTGCCAGCAGCCAGGGACTATGGGCTGAAGCTTTCTTT. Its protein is CASSQGLWAEAFF. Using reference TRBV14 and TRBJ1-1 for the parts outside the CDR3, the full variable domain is EAGVTQFPSHSVIEKGQTVTLRCDPISGHDNLYWYRRVMGKEIKFLLHFVKESKQDESGMPNNRFLAERTGGTYSTLKVQPAELEDSGVYFCASSQGLWAEAFFGQGTRLTVV.

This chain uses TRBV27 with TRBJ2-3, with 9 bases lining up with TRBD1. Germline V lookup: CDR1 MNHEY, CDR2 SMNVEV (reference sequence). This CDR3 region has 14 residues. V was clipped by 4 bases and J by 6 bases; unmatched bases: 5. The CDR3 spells CASSYRTGADTQYF. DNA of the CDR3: TGTGCCAGCAGTTACAGGACAGGGGCGGATACGCAGTATTTT.

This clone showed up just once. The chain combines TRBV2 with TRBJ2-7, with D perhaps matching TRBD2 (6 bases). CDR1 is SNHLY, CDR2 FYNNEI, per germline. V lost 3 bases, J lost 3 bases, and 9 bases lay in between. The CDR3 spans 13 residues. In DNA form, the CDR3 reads TGTGCCAGCAGTGACGGGACTGGCTACGAGCAGTACTTC. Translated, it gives CASSDGTGYEQYF.